These T cell receptor beta chains were read from a single sample in a study of shared clonotypes between healthy human individuals. TCRdb keeps only in-frame clones here, not all; method: immunoSEQ multiplex PCR. Of some 2,500,000 clones in the sample, more than 85% were seen once. Sequenced sample: naive CD4+ T cells from PBMCs. The receptors here all came from a young man in good health. Some clones in this sample may be carry-over from other donors' samples. CDR3s include the opening cysteine and the closing phenylalanine or tryptophan. D genes are given only for firm matches. Part of the rows lack a size; the others show once, few, many or a class for expanded clones.

TRBV9,TRBJ1-2,.,.,CASSVVGNYGYTF,TGTGCCAGCAGCGTAGTGGGGAACTATGGCTACACCTTC
TRBV4-3,TRBJ2-4,.,TRBD1,CASSHRTGALNIQYF,TGCGCCAGCAGCCATAGGACAGGGGCCTTAAACATTCAGTACTTC
TRBV2,TRBJ2-3,once,TRBD1,CASSKLTGEDTQYF,TGTGCCAGCAGTAAGCTAACAGGGGAAGATACGCAGTATTTT
TRBV29-1,TRBJ1-1,.,TRBD1,CSVGPGQGATEAFF,TGCAGCGTCGGCCCGGGACAGGGGGCCACTGAAGCTTTCTTT
TRBV5-1,TRBJ2-7,once,.,CASSLTSGTLLEQYF,TGCGCCAGCAGCTTGACCTCCGGGACCCTGTTAGAGCAGTACTTC
TRBV7-3,TRBJ2-1,once,.,CASSLGVGNEQFF,TGTGCCAGCAGCTTAGGAGTCGGCAATGAGCAGTTCTTC
TRBV5-1,TRBJ2-5,.,.,CASSLEPLETQYF,TGCGCCAGCAGCTTGGAACCGCTAGAGACCCAGTACTTC
TRBV2,TRBJ2-1,.,.,CASSRWVGGSNEQFF,TGTGCCAGCAGTAGGTGGGTTGGGGGCTCCAATGAGCAGTTCTTC
TRBV7-2,TRBJ2-5,.,TRBD1,CASSPRTGSQETQYF,TGTGCCAGCAGCCCTCGGACAGGATCCCAAGAGACCCAGTACTTC
TRBV11-2,TRBJ2-7,few,.,CASSSPTWEQYF,TGTGCCAGCAGCTCCCCCACATGGGAGCAGTACTTC
TRBV28,TRBJ2-1,.,.,CASTRGRLIGVEQFF,TGTGCCAGCACCAGAGGGCGCCTAATCGGCGTGGAGCAGTTCTTC
TRBV9,TRBJ2-1,once,TRBD2,CASSVRSLAGGTEQFF,TGTGCCAGCAGCGTAAGGTCACTAGCGGGGGGCACTGAGCAGTTCTTC
TRBV14,TRBJ1-4,.,.,CASSHGLGNINEKLFF,TGTGCCAGCAGCCACGGACTAGGAAATATAAATGAAAAACTGTTTTTT
TRBV7-3,TRBJ1-3,.,.,CASSSDRGTGNTIYF,TGTGCCAGCAGCTCCGACAGAGGAACTGGAAACACCATATATTTT
TRBV28,TRBJ1-5,.,.,CASSPSGQPSNQPQHF,TGTGCCAGCAGTCCTAGTGGCCAGCCTAGCAATCAGCCCCAGCATTTT
TRBV7-9,TRBJ2-1,.,TRBD2,CASSPFWTSGRGNEQFF,TGTGCCAGCAGCCCCTTCTGGACTAGCGGGAGAGGTAATGAGCAGTTCTTC
TRBV6-5,TRBJ2-7,.,.,CASSYSSDGSSYEQYF,TGTGCCAGCAGTTACTCGTCAGACGGCAGCTCCTACGAGCAGTACTTC
TRBV5-4,TRBJ2-2,.,TRBD2,CASSSPGLRTGELFF,TGTGCCAGCAGCTCGCCGGGACTACGCACCGGGGAGCTGTTTTTT
TRBV29-1,TRBJ2-5,.,TRBD2,CSVWTSGTQETQYF,TGCAGCGTTTGGACTAGCGGGACCCAAGAGACCCAGTACTTC
TRBV7-6,TRBJ1-2,.,.,CASSLLGGQYGYTF,TGTGCCAGCAGCTTATTAGGGGGGCAATATGGCTACACCTTC
TRBV7-2,TRBJ1-3,once,.,CASSFLTGFSGNTIYF,TGTGCCAGCAGCTTTCTCACAGGGTTCTCTGGAAACACCATATATTTT
TRBV30,TRBJ1-2,once,.,CAWSVASQSGYTF,TGTGCCTGGAGTGTAGCATCGCAGAGTGGGTACACCTTC
TRBV6-1,TRBJ1-2,.,.,CASSEWQDYGYTF,TGTGCCAGCAGTGAATGGCAGGACTATGGCTACACCTTC
TRBV10-3,TRBJ2-1,.,TRBD2,CAISDLGLAGVHEQFF,TGTGCCATCAGTGATCTCGGACTAGCGGGAGTTCATGAGCAGTTCTTC
TRBV28,TRBJ1-2,.,.,CASSYGTRDNYGYTF,TGTGCCAGCAGCTATGGGACAAGAGATAACTATGGCTACACCTTC
TRBV2,TRBJ1-1,.,.,CASSEDSSRTYTEAFF,TGTGCCAGCAGTGAGGACAGCAGCAGAACTTACACTGAAGCTTTCTTT
TRBV18,TRBJ2-1,once,TRBD1,CASSPPGTGARIF,TGTGCCAGCTCACCCCCCGGGACAGGGGCTAGGATCTTC
TRBV19,TRBJ2-2,.,.,CASSTGSDMSGELFF,TGTGCCAGTAGTACAGGGAGCGATATGTCCGGGGAGCTGTTTTTT
TRBV7-9,TRBJ2-7,.,.,CASTQLGGGSEQYF,TGTGCCAGCACCCAACTGGGGGGGGGCAGCGAGCAGTACTTC
TRBV28,TRBJ1-1,.,TRBD1,CASTPPRQGFNTEAFF,TGTGCCAGCACCCCCCCTCGACAGGGGTTTAACACTGAAGCTTTCTTT
TRBV28,TRBJ2-3,once,TRBD1,CASSLFEGAGTDTQYF,TGTGCCAGCAGTTTATTTGAGGGGGCTGGAACAGATACGCAGTATTTT
TRBV18,TRBJ1-1,.,TRBD1,CASSPSTGWRTGEREGNTEAFF,TGTGCCAGCTCACCAAGTACAGGGTGGCGAACAGGGGAGCGGGAGGGGAACACTGAAGCTTTCTTT
TRBV7-2,TRBJ2-1,.,.,CASSLQFPFF,TGTGCCAGCAGCTTACAATTTCCGTTCTTC
TRBV28,TRBJ2-7,once,.,CASSLSRSYEQYF,TGTGCCAGCAGTTTGAGCCGCTCCTACGAGCAGTACTTC
TRBV7-9,TRBJ2-2,.,TRBD2,CASSLALAGGAGELFF,TGTGCCAGCAGCTTGGCCTTGGCGGGAGGAGCCGGGGAGCTGTTTTTT
TRBV11-3,TRBJ2-3,.,TRBD2,CASSIGLAGSTDTQYF,TGTGCCAGCAGTATAGGTTTAGCGGGGAGCACAGATACGCAGTATTTT
TRBV30,TRBJ1-5,.,.,CAWSEGGKDQPQHF,TGTGCCTGGAGCGAGGGAGGTAAGGATCAGCCCCAGCATTTT
TRBV5-1,TRBJ1-1,.,.,CASSSQGHLNTEAFF,TGCGCCAGCAGCTCCCAGGGACACTTGAACACTGAAGCTTTCTTT
TRBV25-1,TRBJ2-2,.,TRBD2,CASSFLTSGTAGELFF,TGTGCCAGCAGTTTCCTGACTAGCGGGACGGCCGGGGAGCTGTTTTTT
TRBV18,TRBJ2-5,.,TRBD2,CASSPRASGSQTQYF,TGTGCCAGCTCACCACGGGCTAGCGGGAGTCAGACCCAGTACTTC
TRBV5-6,TRBJ2-7,.,.,CASSLAREVWSYEQYF,TGTGCCAGCAGCTTGGCTAGGGAAGTATGGTCCTACGAGCAGTACTTC